Each of the 26 T cell receptor beta chains below was sequenced from the same sample in a study of graft-versus-host responses after intestinal transplantation. The antigens these receptors bind are not known. TCRdb's table, derived via immunoSEQ multiplex PCR, lists solely in-frame clones and lacks some. This table holds more than 90,000 clones, 90% to 95% found once. Material: unstimulated CD4+ T cells sorted from spleen or lymph node cells, obtained before transplant. These receptor sequences come from a human donor who was the organ donor for an intestinal transplant.

This sequence joins TRBV10-3 and TRBJ2-7, with 8 bases that match TRBD1. V shed 8 bases and J 3 bases; nucleotides not matched to a gene: 6. Per germline, CDR1 ENHRY and CDR2 SYGVKD. This CDR3 comprises 13 residues. The DNA for the CDR3 is TGTGCCATCGGCCCGACAGGGGACTACGAGCAGTACTTC. Amino acids: CAIGPTGDYEQYF.

The chain carries TRBV19 and TRBJ2-1; D tentatively fits TRBD1 or TRBD2 (5 bases each). V was cut by 5 bases and J by 3 bases, with 23 bases left in between. Germline V CDR1 and CDR2: LNHDA, SQIVND (reference sequence). The length of the CDR3 is 18 residues. The CDR3 region is CASSVYRDAKSNYNEQFF. CDR3 in DNA: TGTGCCAGTAGTGTGTACCGGGACGCAAAGTCTAACTACAATGAGCAGTTCTTC.

The CDR3 DNA sequence: TGCGCCAGCAGCTTCGGGGGCGCCTGGGGCTACACCTTC. As protein: CASSFGGAWGYTF. The rearrangement links TRBV5-1 to TRBJ1-2; a weak D match, TRBD1 (6 bases). This CDR3 comprises 13 residues. Germline V gives CDR1 SGHRS, CDR2 YFSETQ. Trimming removed 2 bases at V and 8 bases at J, with 13 bases between. Filled out from reference TRBV5-1 and TRBJ1-2, the complete variable domain reads KAGVTQTPRYLIKTRGQQVTLSCSPISGHRSVSWYQQTPGQGLQFLFEYFSETQRNKGNFPGRFSGRQFSNSRSEMNVSTLELGDSALYLCASSFGGAWGYTFGSGTRLTVV.

The chain carries TRBV2 and TRBJ1-1; 7 bases are shared with TRBD1. CDR1 and CDR2 (germline): SNHLY, FYNNEI. The ends lost 4 bases at V and 1 base at J; junction bases unmatched: 6. The CDR3 is made up of 15 amino acids. This CDR3 is CASSGDRATNTEAFF. The CDR3 DNA reads TGTGCCAGCAGTGGAGACAGGGCAACGAACACTGAAGCTTTCTTT.

This clone appeared once. The chain recombines TRBV15 with TRBJ2-1; no definite D call. The V gene lost 0 bases and the J gene lost 7 bases, with 16 bases spanning the gap. Germline CDR1 is LNHNV and CDR2 is YYDKDF (reference sequence). The CDR3 totals 16 residues. CDR3 nucleotides: TGTGCCACCAGCAGAGAAAGGGCCGTGGGCTGGAATGAGCAGTTCTTC. This encodes CATSRERAVGWNEQFF.

V and J are TRBV7-3 and TRBJ2-7; 8 bases match TRBD2. Germline V lookup: CDR1 SGHTA, CDR2 FQGTGA. The V and J ends lost 3 bases and 10 bases, in that order; junction bases with no gene match: 8. The CDR3 has 13 residues. The CDR3 sequence: CASSFLAGLHQYF. For the CDR3, the DNA is TGTGCCAGCAGCTTTCTAGCGGGCCTCCATCAGTACTTC.

The chain combines TRBV10-3 with TRBJ1-1, with D unresolved. Germline CDR1 is ENHRY and CDR2 is SYGVKD. The CDR3 contains 13 residues. V lost 5 bases and J 1 base, leaving 8 bases between the germline ends. The CDR3 bases are TGTGCCATCAGTCGCCGGGAGAACACTGAAGCTTTCTTT. Its translation is CAISRRENTEAFF.

The rearrangement joins TRBV5-1 to TRBJ2-5; TRBD2 matches at 9 bases. V trimming: 2 bases; J trimming: 1 base; junction bases outside the gene matches: 3. From germline, CDR1 is SGHRS and CDR2 YFSETQ. The CDR3 loop spans 15 amino acids. The chain's CDR3 is CASSLGGRVQETQYF. The CDR3 bases are TGCGCCAGCAGCTTAGGCGGGAGGGTCCAAGAGACCCAGTACTTC.

This CDR3 reads CASRNSGITYEQYF. Written as DNA, the CDR3 is TGCGCCAGTAGAAATAGCGGGATCACCTACGAGCAGTACTTC. The J gene is TRBJ2-7, the V gene TRBV10-2, with TRBD2 matching over 8 bases. Germline V gene data show CDR1 as WSHSY and CDR2 as SAAADI. With V trimmed by 9 bases and J by 2 bases, 9 bases remained unmatched. CDR3 length: 14 amino acids.

The chain joins TRBV5-4 to TRBJ1-3, with D uncertain. Trimming shortened V by 0 bases and J by 0 bases, and 7 bases separated the two germline ends. The V gene's germline CDR1 is SGHNT and CDR2 YYREEE (reference sequence). The CDR3 runs to 15 residues. The CDR3 bases are TGTGCCAGCAGCTTGGCGGGCGGCTCTGGAAACACCATATATTTT. It encodes CASSLAGGSGNTIYF.

This clone was counted a single time. The gene calls are TRBV5-4 and TRBJ1-2, with 10 bases that match TRBD1. The CDR3 contains 16 residues. Germline trimming cut 4 bases from V and 6 bases from J; bases unmatched to any gene: 12. The V gene's germline CDR1 is SGHNT and CDR2 YYREEE (reference sequence). The CDR3 coding sequence is TGTGCCAGCAGCGGATCCGGCGCCGGGACAGGGGATGGCTACACCTTC. This translates into CASSGSGAGTGDGYTF.

The rearrangement links TRBV5-6 to TRBJ1-4; D ambiguous. Germline CDR1 is SGHDT and CDR2 is YYEEEE. The CDR3 is 14 amino acids. The V end lost 0 bases, the J end lost 4 bases, and 7 bases lay between the germline ends. CDR3 amino acids: CASSLGEVNEKLFF. CDR3 DNA: TGTGCCAGCAGCTTGGGCGAGGTTAATGAAAAACTGTTTTTT. The full variable domain, with the rest looked up from reference TRBV5-6 and TRBJ1-4, is DAGVTQSPTHLIKTRGQQVTLRCSPKSGHDTVSWYQQALGQGPQFIFQYYEEEERQRGNFPDRFSGHQFPNYSSELNVNALLLGDSALYLCASSLGEVNEKLFFGSGTQLSVL.

The chain couples TRBV28 to TRBJ2-3; the D gene is possibly TRBD1 (7 bases). CDR3 length: 12 amino acids. CDR1 and CDR2 from the germline V gene are MDHEN and SYDVKM. V was trimmed by 7 bases and J by 3 bases, leaving 8 bases between them. The CDR3 nucleotides are TGTGCCAGCACAGGGGGGACAGATACGCAGTATTTT. Protein: CASTGGTDTQYF. The full variable domain, its missing parts supplied by reference TRBV28 and TRBJ2-3, is DVKVTQSSRYLVKRTGEKVFLECVQDMDHENMFWYRQDPGLGLRLIYFSYDVKMKEKGDIPEGYSVSREKKERFSLILESASTNQTSMYLCASTGGTDTQYFGPGTRLTVL.

The chain is built from TRBV5-1 and TRBJ1-3; TRBD1 is a possible D gene (6 bases). V lost 1 base to trimming and J lost 0 bases, with 11 bases between them. CDR3 length: 16 residues. From germline, CDR1 is SGHRS and CDR2 YFSETQ. The CDR3 protein is CASSLTGPHSGNTIYF. CDR3 nucleotides: TGCGCCAGCAGCTTGACAGGGCCGCACTCTGGAAACACCATATATTTT.

V usage is TRBV7-2 and J usage is TRBJ2-1; the match to TRBD2 covers 7 bases. The CDR3 has 15 amino acids. Unmatched junction bases numbered 5, after V lost 5 bases and J lost 1 base. Germline CDR1 is SGHTA and CDR2 is FQGNSA. The CDR3 nucleotides are TGTGCCAGCAGCCCGTGGACTAGTTCCTACAATGAGCAGTTCTTC. Translating it yields CASSPWTSSYNEQFF.

The rearrangement links TRBV4-2 to TRBJ2-1; 9 bases map to TRBD1. The V gene end was trimmed by 3 bases and the J gene end by 4 bases; junction bases not matched to a gene: 19. Germline lookup yields CDR1 LGHNA and CDR2 YNFKEQ. The CDR3 length is 20 residues. CDR3 DNA sequence: TGTGCCAGCAGCCACCCTATCCCGGGACAGGGTCCGAACAAATACAATGAGCAGTTCTTC. It encodes CASSHPIPGQGPNKYNEQFF.

This rearrangement joins TRBV19 to TRBJ2-2; 11 positions agree with TRBD2. V was pared by 5 bases and J by 6 bases, with 2 bases of the junction left unmatched. The CDR3 has 14 amino acids. Germline values: CDR1 LNHDA, CDR2 SQIVND (reference sequence). CDR3 coding DNA: TGTGCCAGTAGTGAACTAGCGGGAGCCGGGGAGCTGTTTTTT. Protein sequence: CASSELAGAGELFF.

The rearrangement uses TRBV19 and TRBJ2-5, with TRBD2 matching over 8 bases. In germline, CDR1 is LNHDA, CDR2 SQIVND (reference sequence). CDR3 length: 15 residues. With V trimmed by 4 bases and J by 3 bases, 7 bases remained unmatched. CDR3 residues: CASSTRQLAEETQYF. CDR3 nucleotides: TGTGCCAGTAGTACCCGACAACTAGCGGAAGAGACCCAGTACTTC.

The gene calls are TRBV6-5 and TRBJ2-5, with D unclear. The CDR3 totals 11 residues. V was shortened by 2 bases and J by 6 bases, with 4 bases between the two germline ends. Per the germline V gene, CDR1 is MNHEY and CDR2 is SVGAGI. The DNA for the CDR3 is TGTGCCAGCAGTTACCCCCAGACCCAGTACTTC. Translation: CASSYPQTQYF.

The V call is TRBV5-1, the J call TRBJ2-6; maybe TRBD2 (6 bases). Per the germline V gene, CDR1 is SGHRS and CDR2 is YFSETQ. The CDR3 consists of 15 residues. The V end was cut by 5 bases, the J end by 3 bases, with 12 bases between. DNA of the CDR3: TGCGCCAGCAGTTCTGGGGGAGGTGGGGCCAACGTCCTGACTTTC. Translation: CASSSGGGGANVLTF.

The gene calls are TRBV5-1 and TRBJ1-5; D not certain. V shed 0 bases and J shed 0 bases, with 4 bases lying between them. The CDR3 totals 14 residues. The germline CDR1 and CDR2 sequences are SGHRS and YFSETQ. The CDR3 DNA reads TGCGCCAGCAGCTTGGCAGATAGCAATCAGCCCCAGCATTTT. Encoded protein: CASSLADSNQPQHF.

The sample holds one count of this clone. The gene calls are TRBV2 and TRBJ2-5; D is unclear. CDR3 length: 12 residues. Per germline, CDR1 SNHLY and CDR2 FYNNEI. V lost 5 bases and J 5 bases, leaving 9 bases between the germline ends. The CDR3 DNA reads as TGTGCCAGCAGTCCAGTCTGGGAGACCCAGTACTTC. Translation gives CASSPVWETQYF.

The V call is TRBV6-5, the J call TRBJ1-1; TRBD1 might be the D (6 bases). This CDR3 spans 12 amino acids. CDR1 and CDR2 (germline): MNHEY, SVGAGI. Trimming removed 9 bases at V and 3 bases at J, with 11 bases between. This chain's CDR3 is CASLRGDTEAFF. DNA of the CDR3: TGTGCCAGTCTAAGGGGGGACACTGAAGCTTTCTTT.

This clone was picked up one time. The chain uses TRBV19 and TRBJ1-5; D is ambiguous. Germline V lookup: CDR1 LNHDA, CDR2 SQIVND (reference sequence). This CDR3 is 14 amino acids long. The V end lost 4 bases, the J end lost 2 bases, and 9 bases lay between the germline ends. Here the CDR3 reads CASSTRRGNQPQHF. CDR3 nucleotides: TGTGCCAGTAGTACCAGACGGGGCAATCAGCCCCAGCATTTT.

This clone was detected only once. The rearrangement links TRBV30 to TRBJ2-3; 7 positions agree with TRBD1. The V gene's germline CDR1 is GTSNPN and CDR2 SVGIG (reference sequence). The CDR3 has 17 residues. After removal of 3 bases from V and 0 bases from J, the junction contained 12 bases not matched to a gene. The DNA of the CDR3 is TGTGCCTGGAGCGTTTTATTTCGGGACAGTAGCACAGATACGCAGTATTTT. Its protein product is CAWSVLFRDSSTDTQYF. Supplemented by reference TRBV30 and TRBJ2-3, the full variable domain reads SQTIHQWPATLVQPVGSPLSLECTVEGTSNPNLYWYRQAAGRGLQLLFYSVGIGQISSEVPQNLSASRPQDRQFILSSKKLLLSDSGFYLCAWSVLFRDSSTDTQYFGPGTRLTVL.

The chain links TRBV11-2 to TRBJ2-7, with D possibly called TRBD1 or TRBD2 (5 bases each). This CDR3 spans 13 amino acids. Germline loops: CDR1 SGHAT, CDR2 FQNNGV. Trimming removed 6 bases at V and 3 bases at J, with 12 bases between. DNA of the CDR3: TGTGCCAGCAGTAAGGGACGGAGCTACGAGCAGTACTTC. Translated: CASSKGRSYEQYF.